This TCR beta chain derives from a study of blood T cell repertoires in COVID-19. The germline CDR1 and CDR2 sequences are SGHKS and YYEKEE (reference sequence). This CDR3 contains 16 residues. Trimming removed 1 base from V and 2 bases from J, with 14 bases in between. The data were produced by immunoSEQ multiplex PCR, yet TCRdb's version contains in-frame clones alone and is incomplete. The repertoire holds approximately 230,000 clones, just over 85% seen once, with about 1.6% in the top ten. The chain combines TRBV5-5 with TRBJ2-3, with D possibly matching TRBD1 (5 bases). The receptor was isolated from a man aged 40-50 years who had recovered from COVID-19. The material sequenced was PBMCs or T cells enriched from blood (not recorded which). This chain's CDR3 is CASSLTPGFPTDTQYF. The CDR3 DNA follows: TGTGCCAGCAGCTTGACCCCAGGGTTTCCCACAGATACGCAGTATTTT.